The 32 T cell receptor beta chains below all came from one sample that was sequenced in a study of cytomegalovirus exposure and HLA in healthy donors. 13 Jbeta primers and 60 Vbeta primers were used for the PCR. Clones were read by immunoSEQ multiplex PCR, and TCRdb kept only the in-frame ones, dropping some. The sample has around 140,000 clones, around 78% seen once. Sequencing input: PBMCs. The receptors shown here come from a woman between 18 and 29 years old in good health and CMV-seropositive.

The genes are TRBV5-4 and TRBJ2-3; 14 nucleotides match TRBD2. The CDR3 covers 16 residues. The V segment lost 4 bases and the J segment 5 bases; nucleotides outside the gene matches: 6. Germline CDR1 SGHNT, CDR2 YYREEE (reference sequence). The CDR3 region has the DNA TGTGCCAGCAGCGCCGGGACTAGCGGGGGCGGAGATACGCAGTATTTT. Amino acids: CASSAGTSGGGDTQYF.

The chain employs TRBV7-6 and TRBJ2-2; D gene unclear. The CDR3 extends over 14 amino acids. Germline values: CDR1 SGHVS, CDR2 FNYEAQ. V was trimmed by 5 bases and J by 4 bases, leaving 11 bases between them. The CDR3, as DNA: TGTGCCAGCAGCCCCATTTCTATCACCGGGGAGCTGTTTTTT. As protein: CASSPISITGELFF.

The J gene is TRBJ1-1, the V gene TRBV5-1; 11 positions match TRBD1. There are 20 residues in the CDR3. The trim removed 0 bases at V and 4 bases at J, leaving 17 bases unmatched. Germline lookup yields CDR1 SGHRS and CDR2 YFSETQ. The DNA for the CDR3 is TGCGCCAGCAGCTTGGGCAGTAGGTTGGGACAGGGGGTGGCAAGCACTGAAGCTTTCTTT. It translates to CASSLGSRLGQGVASTEAFF.

The chain is built from TRBV7-2 and TRBJ1-2; D uncertain. The germline V gene encodes CDR1 SGHTA and CDR2 FQGNSA. Trimming took 4 bases from V and 2 from J, leaving 8 bases between them. This CDR3 comprises 13 residues. The CDR3 sequence: CASSSTGNYGYTF. The DNA of the CDR3 is TGTGCCAGCAGCTCCACGGGGAACTATGGCTACACCTTC.

The chain employs TRBV20-1 and TRBJ1-1; no reliable D call. The CDR3 has 10 residues. V shed 1 base and J shed 8 bases, with 5 bases lying between them. Germline V gene lookup returns CDR1 DFQATT and CDR2 SNEGSKA (reference sequence). The CDR3 sequence is CSARVREAFF. Here the CDR3 DNA reads TGCAGTGCTAGAGTCAGAGAAGCTTTCTTT.

The V and J genes are TRBV5-4 and TRBJ2-2, with 9 bases identical to TRBD1. This CDR3 contains 17 residues. V lost 2 bases and J lost 0; bases outside the gene matches: 5. The V gene's germline CDR1 is SGHNT and CDR2 YYREEE (reference sequence). The CDR3 DNA reads as TGTGCCAGCAGCTTACCACAGGGGGCCTCGAACACCGGGGAGCTGTTTTTT. Amino acid sequence: CASSLPQGASNTGELFF.

V is TRBV28 and J is TRBJ1-5; 7 bases are shared with TRBD1. The CDR3 covers 15 residues. The germline gives CDR1 MDHEN, CDR2 SYDVKM. Trimming removed 5 bases from V and 2 bases from J; junction bases left unmatched: 6. CDR3 sequence: CASSQGETGNQPQHF. Here the CDR3 DNA reads TGTGCCAGCAGTCAGGGGGAGACAGGCAATCAGCCCCAGCATTTT.

The chain employs TRBV29-1 and TRBJ2-1; 11 bases agree with TRBD2. The germline V gene encodes CDR1 SQVTM and CDR2 ANQGSEA. This CDR3 comprises 13 residues. V lost 5 bases and J lost 9; bases outside the gene matches: 6. The CDR3 loop is CSVLLAGVGEQFF. The CDR3 DNA sequence: TGCAGCGTTCTACTAGCGGGGGTCGGTGAGCAGTTCTTC.

This chain uses TRBV5-6 with TRBJ1-2; D is possibly TRBD1 (6 bases). Trimming took off 1 base at V and 2 bases at J, with 9 bases between the two ends. The germline gives CDR1 SGHDT, CDR2 YYEEEE. CDR3 length: 14 residues. CDR3 in DNA: TGTGCCAGCAGCTTGAGGGGGATGAACTATGGCTACACCTTC. Translation gives CASSLRGMNYGYTF.

The V call is TRBV7-2, the J call TRBJ1-2; 7 nucleotides agree with TRBD1. The germline gives CDR1 SGHTA, CDR2 FQGNSA. Trimming at V came to 3 bases and at J to 4 bases, leaving 8 bases not matched to a gene. The CDR3 runs 15 residues. The CDR3 protein is CASSFRQGESYGYTF. For the CDR3, the DNA is TGTGCCAGCAGCTTTCGACAGGGAGAATCCTATGGCTACACCTTC.

The V and J genes are TRBV6-5 and TRBJ2-7; a possible D gene is TRBD1 (6 bases). This CDR3 has 14 amino acids. The germline V and J ends were trimmed by 5 bases and 2 bases, with 13 bases remaining between them. Per germline, CDR1 MNHEY and CDR2 SVGAGI. The CDR3 loop is CASSPGTHPYEQYF. CDR3 coding DNA: TGTGCCAGCAGTCCCGGGACACACCCCTACGAGCAGTACTTC.

The chain is built from TRBV15 and TRBJ1-5; D is possibly TRBD1 (5 bases). V was shortened by 5 bases and J by 3 bases, with 17 bases between the two germline ends. Germline lookup yields CDR1 LNHNV and CDR2 YYDKDF (reference sequence). CDR3 length: 16 amino acids. This CDR3 reads CATSLLAAGPNQPQHF. The CDR3 nucleotides read TGTGCCACCAGCCTATTAGCGGCAGGGCCCAATCAGCCCCAGCATTTT.

The chain is built from TRBV5-8 and TRBJ1-6; no clear D gene. The CDR3 totals 15 residues. The germline V and J ends were trimmed by 4 bases and 4 bases, with 12 bases remaining between them. CDR1 and CDR2 from the germline V gene are SGHTS and YDEGEE. In nucleotides, the CDR3 is TGTGCCAGCAGCCCCTGGTCGGGGTATAATTCACCCCTCCACTTT. Its translation: CASSPWSGYNSPLHF. Drawing the rest from reference TRBV5-8 and TRBJ1-6, the complete variable domain is EAGVTQSPTHLIKTRGQQATLRCSPISGHTSVYWYQQALGLGLQFLLWYDEGEERNRGNFPPRFSGRQFPNYSSELNVNALELEDSALYLCASSPWSGYNSPLHFGNGTRLTVT.

V is TRBV10-3 and J is TRBJ2-5, with 9 bases identical to TRBD1. Germline V gene lookup returns CDR1 ENHRY and CDR2 SYGVKD. Trimming cost V 6 bases and J 1 base; bases outside gene matches: 6. The CDR3 extends over 15 amino acids. Here the CDR3 DNA reads TGTGCCATCAGCGACAGGGGGGGCTCCCAAGAGACCCAGTACTTC. It codes for CAISDRGGSQETQYF.

The chain combines TRBV14 with TRBJ2-5; TRBD2 matches 13 bases. V lost 1 base and J lost 4; bases outside the gene matches: 3. CDR1 SGHDN and CDR2 FVKESK come from the germline V gene. This CDR3 has 16 residues. Here the CDR3 DNA reads TGTGCCAGCAGCCAAGGGACTAGCGGGGGCCCAGAGACCCAGTACTTC. As protein: CASSQGTSGGPETQYF.

The J gene is TRBJ1-1, the V gene TRBV19; D uncertain. The germline gives CDR1 LNHDA, CDR2 SQIVND (reference sequence). This CDR3 region has 15 residues. Trimming removed 5 bases at V and 4 bases at J, with 17 bases between. The chain's CDR3 is CASSLQATPGTEAFF. The CDR3 nucleotides read TGTGCCAGTAGTCTCCAAGCCACCCCCGGCACTGAAGCTTTCTTT. The entire variable domain, with the rest obtained from reference TRBV19 and TRBJ1-1, is as follows: DGGITQSPKYLFRKEGQNVTLSCEQNLNHDAMYWYRQDPGQGLRLIYYSQIVNDFQKGDIAEGYSVSREKKESFPLTVTSAQKNPTAFYLCASSLQATPGTEAFFGQGTRLTVV.

In this sample, this clone turned up a few times. The chain employs TRBV5-4 and TRBJ2-7, with 10 bases aligning to TRBD2. Germline assignment: CDR1 SGHNT and CDR2 YYREEE (reference sequence). With V trimmed by 2 bases and J by 4 bases, 3 bases remained unmatched. This CDR3 contains 14 residues. The CDR3: CASSLAGGMYEQYF. In DNA, the CDR3 is TGTGCCAGCAGCTTAGCGGGGGGGATGTACGAGCAGTACTTC.

This chain uses TRBV29-1 with TRBJ1-2, with D uncertain. CDR3 size: 11 residues. The ends were cut back, 6 bases at V and 6 bases at J, with 11 bases in the middle. Germline V CDR1 and CDR2: SQVTM, ANQGSEA. The CDR3 DNA reads TGCAGCGTCGGACTTTATAATGGCTACACCTTC. Translation: CSVGLYNGYTF.

This chain connects TRBV6-5 to TRBJ1-1; 9 nucleotides match TRBD1. V was clipped by 10 bases and J by 3 bases; unmatched bases: 6. This CDR3 has 13 amino acids. Germline assignment: CDR1 MNHEY and CDR2 SVGAGI. The CDR3 loop is CATRRQGDTEAFF. The CDR3 DNA sequence: TGTGCCACCAGAAGACAGGGGGACACTGAAGCTTTCTTT.

V is TRBV5-1 and J is TRBJ1-1; 7 bases align to TRBD1. V dropped 0 bases and J dropped 3; count of bases not matched to a gene: 2. The CDR3 totals 14 residues. Germline lookup yields CDR1 SGHRS and CDR2 YFSETQ. In DNA, the CDR3 is TGCGCCAGCAGCTTGGTAGGGACAGACACTGAAGCTTTCTTT. Encoded protein: CASSLVGTDTEAFF.

The rearrangement joins TRBV19 to TRBJ1-1; D might be TRBD1 (5 bases). The CDR3 contains 11 residues. Per the germline V gene, CDR1 is LNHDA and CDR2 is SQIVND (reference sequence). V lost 4 bases and J 7 bases, leaving 7 bases between the germline ends. CDR3 DNA: TGTGCCAGTAGTAGTAGGGGTGAAGCTTTCTTT. Its translation: CASSSRGEAFF.

In its sample, this clone was seen once. The rearrangement links TRBV7-2 to TRBJ1-1; D is perhaps TRBD1 (5 bases). The CDR3 totals 14 residues. Per germline, CDR1 SGHTA and CDR2 FQGNSA. Trimming stripped 4 bases from V and 6 bases from J, with 15 bases between. The CDR3 DNA is TGTGCCAGCAGCTCGGGACTTAAAGTGTCTGAAGCTTTCTTT. Encoded protein: CASSSGLKVSEAFF.

The chain combines TRBV10-3 with TRBJ1-5; no reliable D call. Germline CDR1 and CDR2: ENHRY and SYGVKD. Trimming shortened V by 0 bases and J by 7 bases, and 7 bases separated the two germline ends. The CDR3 is 13 residues long. CDR3 amino acids: CAISESEPQPQHF. Here the CDR3 DNA reads TGTGCCATCAGTGAGTCAGAGCCCCAGCCCCAGCATTTT.

V usage is TRBV5-6 and J usage is TRBJ2-1; D not certain. This CDR3 has 18 residues. Germline CDR1 is SGHDT and CDR2 is YYEEEE. Trimming stripped 1 base from V and 0 bases from J, with 17 bases between. This CDR3 is CASSLNPVTGSSYNEQFF. Here the CDR3 DNA reads TGTGCCAGCAGCTTGAATCCCGTGACGGGTAGCTCCTACAATGAGCAGTTCTTC.

The chain recombines TRBV7-9 with TRBJ1-2; 9 bases are a match to TRBD1. The CDR3 has 14 amino acids. The germline V gene has CDR1 SEHNR and CDR2 FQNEAQ (reference sequence). The V and J ends lost 4 bases and 4 bases, in that order; junction bases with no gene match: 4. DNA for the CDR3: TGTGCCAGCAGCTCCCGGGACAGGGCCTATGGCTACACCTTC. It specifies CASSSRDRAYGYTF.

Worth noting for this clone: At one of its ends the junction is not consistent with the germline gene, which may arise from a read error. V is TRBV7-9 and J is TRBJ1-2; TRBD1 matches 9 bases. The CDR3 length is 16 residues. The germline V gene has CDR1 SEHNR and CDR2 FQNEAQ (reference sequence). The CDR3 region is CSSSLARDRVRHGYTF. The CDR3 DNA follows: TGTTCCAGCAGCTTAGCAAGGGACAGGGTGCGGCATGGCTACACCTTC. Full variable domain (rest looked up from reference TRBV7-9 and TRBJ1-2): DTGVSQNPRHKITKRGQNVTFRCDPISEHNRLYWYRQTLGQGPEFLTYFQNEAQLEKSRLLSDRFSAERPKGSFSTLEIQRTEQGDSAMYLCSSSLARDRVRHGYTFGSGTRLTVV.

The chain joins TRBV28 to TRBJ1-5; D uncertain. Germline V CDR1 and CDR2: MDHEN, SYDVKM. This CDR3 contains 13 residues. V was cut by 2 bases and J by 5 bases, with 7 bases left in between. Written as DNA, the CDR3 is TGTGCCAGCAGTTTAGTGGGAGATCAGCCCCAGCATTTT. This sequence encodes CASSLVGDQPQHF.

The rearrangement links TRBV5-1 to TRBJ1-4, with a weak D call TRBD1 (6 bases). Trimming left V 5 bases short and J 7 bases short, with 21 bases between. Germline CDR1 SGHRS, CDR2 YFSETQ. This CDR3 has 16 amino acids. CDR3 sequence reads: CASRHGEQGTGEKLFF. CDR3 sequence (DNA): TGCGCCAGCAGGCACGGTGAACAGGGAACGGGTGAAAAACTGTTTTTT.

The J gene is TRBJ2-7, the V gene TRBV5-1; TRBD2 is a possible D gene (5 bases). The CDR3 loop spans 14 amino acids. Germline loops: CDR1 SGHRS, CDR2 YFSETQ. The V and J ends lost 0 bases and 1 base respectively, with 8 bases between them. Written as DNA, the CDR3 is TGCGCCAGCAGCTTGGGTGGAGGTTCCTACGAGCAGTACTTC. It is translated as CASSLGGGSYEQYF.

V and J are TRBV6-1 and TRBJ2-1, with 8 bases aligning to TRBD1. This CDR3 region has 14 residues. After removal of 7 bases from V and 9 bases from J, the junction contained 11 bases not matched to a gene. In germline, CDR1 is MNHNS, CDR2 SASEGT. As DNA, the CDR3 is TGTGCCAGCATTCAATCCGGGACAGGATCTGAGCAGTTCTTC. Translated: CASIQSGTGSEQFF.

The sample holds one count of this clone. The chain links TRBV21-1 to TRBJ1-1; TRBD1, the D gene given by the table, was not confirmed from the DNA. TRBV21-1 is a pseudogene locus. The CDR3 contains 16 residues. DNA of the CDR3: TGTGCCAGCAGCAAAGGCGCAGGGGGTATGAACACTGAAGCTTTCTTT. Translated, it gives CASSKGAGGMNTEAFF.

This clone occurred a few times. The V gene is TRBV19, the J gene TRBJ2-1; no clear D gene. The germline gives CDR1 LNHDA, CDR2 SQIVND (reference sequence). The germline V and J ends were trimmed by 0 bases and 6 bases, with 6 bases remaining between them. The CDR3 covers 13 residues. The chain's CDR3 is CASSIDPLNEQFF. The CDR3 DNA sequence: TGTGCCAGTAGTATAGATCCCCTCAATGAGCAGTTCTTC. The full variable domain, in which reference TRBV19 and TRBJ2-1 provide the parts outside the CDR3, is DGGITQSPKYLFRKEGQNVTLSCEQNLNHDAMYWYRQDPGQGLRLIYYSQIVNDFQKGDIAEGYSVSREKKESFPLTVTSAQKNPTAFYLCASSIDPLNEQFFGPGTRLTVL.